This TCR beta chain came from a study of glioma-infiltrating T cells after dendritic cell vaccination. Study at large: Dendritic cell vaccine was injected intradermally three times, biweekly.

The CDR3 loop spans 14 amino acids. Germline V gives CDR1 SGHTA, CDR2 FQGNSA. V shed 4 bases, J shed 9 bases, and the junction held 4 bases outside the gene matches. Notes on the study in general: Patients with more pretreatment TILs had longer time to progression and survival.

As for time point: after dendritic cell vaccination, including at tumor progression/relapse. This clone was observed a handful of times. The antigen is unknown. The protocol was immunoSEQ multiplex PCR, while the TCRdb copy is restricted to in-frame clones and leaves out a portion. This table holds 98,000 or so clones, 80% found once. This clonotype originated in a human donor with glioblastoma. This rearrangement joins TRBV7-2 to TRBJ2-1, with 12 positions matching TRBD2. Sequencing was performed on blood, taken after dendritic cell vaccination. Here the CDR3 reads CASSSGLAGIEQFF. The DNA of the CDR3 is TGTGCCAGCAGCTCCGGACTAGCGGGAATTGAGCAGTTCTTC.